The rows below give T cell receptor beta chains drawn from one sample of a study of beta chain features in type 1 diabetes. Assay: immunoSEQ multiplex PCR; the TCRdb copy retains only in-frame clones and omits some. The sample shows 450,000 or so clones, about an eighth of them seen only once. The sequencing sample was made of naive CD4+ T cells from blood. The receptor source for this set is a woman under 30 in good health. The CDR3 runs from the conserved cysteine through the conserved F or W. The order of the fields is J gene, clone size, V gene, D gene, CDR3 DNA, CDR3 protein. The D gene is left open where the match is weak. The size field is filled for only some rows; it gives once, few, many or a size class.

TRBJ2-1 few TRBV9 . TGTGCCAGCAGCGTAGCTCTGGGTAGCGGCCGATACAATGAGCAGTTCTTC CASSVALGSGRYNEQFF
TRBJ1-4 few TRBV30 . TGTGCCTGGAGTACTTCGCGAGAGAGTCGCGAAAAACTGTTTTTT CAWSTSRESREKLFF
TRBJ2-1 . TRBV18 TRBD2 TGTGCCAGCTCCCCGGCGGGGGGCAATGAGCAGTTCTTC CASSPAGGNEQFF
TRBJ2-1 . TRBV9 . TGTGCCAGCAGCGTAGAGGGGCGGTACAATGAGCAGTTCTTC CASSVEGRYNEQFF
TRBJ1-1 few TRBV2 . TGTGCCAGCAGTGGGAACATTCGGAACACTGAAGCTTTCTTT CASSGNIRNTEAFF
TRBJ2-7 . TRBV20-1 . TGCAGTGCTAGCAACTCCTACGAGCAGTACTTC CSASNSYEQYF
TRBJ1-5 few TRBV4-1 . TGCGCCAGCAGCCAAGCCGGGGGGAATCAGCCCCAGCATTTT CASSQAGGNQPQHF
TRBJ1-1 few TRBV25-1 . TGTGCCAGCAGTGACCCTACGACGGGGAACACTGAAGCTTTCTTT CASSDPTTGNTEAFF
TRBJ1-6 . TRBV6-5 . TGTGCCAGCAGTTACGAGTCGAATTCACCCCTCCACTTT CASSYESNSPLHF
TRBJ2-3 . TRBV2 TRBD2 TGTGCCAGCAGTCTGGCGGGAGGTAGTGATACGCAGTATTTT CASSLAGGSDTQYF
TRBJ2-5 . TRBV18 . TGTGCCAGCTCCCCAGGAGGGGACCACCAGTACTTC CASSPGGDHQYF
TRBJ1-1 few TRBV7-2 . TGTGCCAGCAGCTGGAGGGGATTAAACACTGAAGCTTTCTTT CASSWRGLNTEAFF
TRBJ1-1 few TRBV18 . TGTGCCAGCTCACTCGGGTCCTTGAACACTGAAGCTTTCTTT CASSLGSLNTEAFF
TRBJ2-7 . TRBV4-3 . TGCGCCAGCAGTAGGACCGTACTCTACGAGCAGTACTTC CASSRTVLYEQYF
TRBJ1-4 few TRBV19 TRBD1 TGTGCCGGGAGACGAACAGGGGTCGGGGAAAAACTGTTTTTT CAGRRTGVGEKLFF
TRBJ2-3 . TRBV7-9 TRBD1 TGTGCCAGCAGCCACGGACAGGCAGTGATGGATACGCAGTATTTT CASSHGQAVMDTQYF
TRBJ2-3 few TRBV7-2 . TGTGCCAGCAGTCTCTTCGATACGCAGTATTTT CASSLFDTQYF
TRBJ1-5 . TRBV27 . TGTGCCAGCAGAACAGGGAGCAATCAGCCCCAGCATTTT CASRTGSNQPQHF
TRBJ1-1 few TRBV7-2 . TGTGCCAGCAGCCCCCGGGGGGGACGGAACACTGAAGCTTTCTTT CASSPRGGRNTEAFF
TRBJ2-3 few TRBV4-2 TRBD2 TGTGCCAGCAGCCCACGGACTAGCGGGAGGAATACGCAGTATTTT CASSPRTSGRNTQYF
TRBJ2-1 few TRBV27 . TGTGCCAGCAGGGATGGCGGGGCCAGCTCCTACAATGAGCAGTTCTTC CASRDGGASSYNEQFF
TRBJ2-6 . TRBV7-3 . TGTGCCAGCAGCTTAAGCCCCCTGGGAAGCTCTGGGGCCAACGTCCTGACTTTC CASSLSPLGSSGANVLTF
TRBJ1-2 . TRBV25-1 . TGTGCCAGCAGTGAATCCCCTGGAGGCTACACCTTC CASSESPGGYTF
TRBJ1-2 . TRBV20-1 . TGCAGTGCTACGGACAGCTATGGCTACACCTTC CSATDSYGYTF
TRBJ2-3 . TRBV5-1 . TGCGCCAGCAGCTTGGGTTACAGCACAGATACGCAGTATTTT CASSLGYSTDTQYF
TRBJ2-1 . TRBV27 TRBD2 TGTGCCAGCGAGGGGCTAGCGGGACCACGCGAGCAGTTCTTC CASEGLAGPREQFF
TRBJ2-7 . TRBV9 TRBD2 TGTGCCAGCAGCGTCCGAGCGGGATTAGGCTACGAGCAGTACTTC CASSVRAGLGYEQYF
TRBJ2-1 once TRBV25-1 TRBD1 TGTGCCAGCAGTGTGGGTTGGGGACAGGGGGCGCGGAATGAGCAGTTCTTC CASSVGWGQGARNEQFF
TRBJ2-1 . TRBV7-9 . TGTGCCAGCAGCTTAGCGCTCGGAAATGAGCAGTTCTTC CASSLALGNEQFF
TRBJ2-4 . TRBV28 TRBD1 TGTGCCAGCAGTTGGGACAGGGTTACTGCCAAAAACATTCAGTACTTC CASSWDRVTAKNIQYF
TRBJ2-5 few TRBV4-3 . TGCGCCAGCAGCCTAAGGTGGGGGGAAGAGACCCAGTACTTC CASSLRWGEETQYF